This T cell receptor beta chain was recovered during a study of shared clonotypes between healthy human individuals. Germline V gene data show CDR1 as LNHDA and CDR2 as SQIVND (reference sequence). CDR3 length: 14 amino acids. V lost 5 bases, J lost 3 bases, and 3 bases stayed unmatched. Measured with immunoSEQ multiplex PCR; TCRdb has only the in-frame clones, and not every one. Of roughly 380,000 clones in the sample, roughly 96% were seen once. V gene TRBV19 combines with J gene TRBJ1-1; 10 bases are a match to TRBD1. The receptor's source is a man between 25 and 39 years old in good health. Sequences were obtained from memory CD8+ T cells sorted from blood. The subset here: CD45RO+ cells pooled with CCR7-negative TemRA cells. The CDR3 DNA sequence: TGTGCCAGTAGTTTTGACAGGGGGCACACTGAAGCTTTCTTT. It specifies CASSFDRGHTEAFF.